Listed here are 3 T cell receptor beta chains from one sample, sequenced in a study of blood T cell repertoires in COVID-19. Using immunoSEQ multiplex PCR, the repertoire was profiled, and TCRdb retains in-frame clones only, with some absent. This sample has under 300,000 clones; 85% to 95% occur once, and the top ten carry approximately 2%. Sequenced: PBMCs or T cells enriched from blood (not recorded which). These receptors all come from a young woman who had recovered from COVID-19.

The chain carries TRBV21-1 and TRBJ2-1; TRBD2, the D gene given by the table, was not confirmed from the DNA. TRBV21-1 is classified as a pseudogene. The CDR3 has 15 residues. The CDR3 sequence: CASSLRDSSYNEQFF. CDR3 in DNA: TGTGCCAGCAGCCTTAGAGATAGCTCCTACAATGAGCAGTTCTTC.

This chain joins TRBV11-3 and TRBJ2-1; 7 bases map to TRBD2. With 0 bases clipped from V and 12 bases from J, the junction kept 8 bases outside the gene matches. Germline V CDR1 and CDR2: SGHNT, YENEEA. The CDR3 runs 14 residues. CDR3 nucleotide sequence: TGTGCCAGCAGCTTAGATTCACGGGGAGGGGTGCAGTTCTTC. Protein: CASSLDSRGGVQFF.

This chain joins TRBV15 and TRBJ2-1, with 7 bases identical to TRBD2. The CDR3 loop spans 13 amino acids. Germline-derived CDR1 and CDR2 are LNHNV and YYDKDF (reference sequence). V was pared by 6 bases and J by 7 bases, with 6 bases of the junction left unmatched. CDR3 sequence (DNA): TGTGCCACCAGTTATGGGCGGGAGAATGAGCAGTTCTTC. Its translation: CATSYGRENEQFF.